This T cell receptor (beta chain) was recovered during a study of shared clonotypes between healthy human individuals. The CDR3 is 14 amino acids. The germline V gene encodes CDR1 SNHLY and CDR2 FYNNEI. The V and J ends lost 7 bases and 4 bases, in that order; junction bases with no gene match: 7. Sequencing was performed with immunoSEQ multiplex PCR; in TCRdb, only in-frame clones are kept and a portion is missing. The sample contains more than 2,000,000 clones, over 85% of which appear only once. The TCR comes from a man aged 18 to 29 in good health. Some clones in this sample may be carry-over from other donors' samples. Sequencing input: naive CD4+ T cells from PBMCs. Subset of the sample: CD45RA+ positively selected. The genes are TRBV2 and TRBJ2-1, with 7 bases identical to TRBD1. The CDR3, as DNA: TGTGCCAGCAATCCGGGACAGCAGTACAATGAGCAGTTCTTC. Translated, it gives CASNPGQQYNEQFF.